The sequence of this TCR beta chain was determined in a study of identical twins. Broader study findings: Insertions were fewer in abundant cord blood beta clonotypes, whereas memory repertoires showed none of this pattern. Cross-sectional statistical analysis was relied on for the conclusions, without the same donors being followed.

Via MiXCR, TCRdb re-called the 5' RACE reads, giving one row per CDR3 protein. The sample has about 240,000 distinct CDR3 sequences; over 9.5% are singletons. This clonotype was seen more than once but under ten times. Its antigen is unknown. Germline V gene sequence: CDR1 SGHAT, CDR2 FQNNGV. The trim removed 5 bases at V and 4 bases at J, leaving 11 bases unmatched. The CDR3 is made up of 16 amino acids. These same records also appear under a second study, on yellow fever vaccine responses in identical twins. That publication notes: In identical twins, vaccine T cell responses appeared partly shared and partly individual.

This receptor was taken from a woman younger than 30 in good health. Sequenced sample: memory (CD45RO+) T cells sorted from blood. The genes are TRBV11-2 and TRBJ1-1; 9 bases align to TRBD1. In DNA form, the CDR3 reads TGTGCCAGCAGCCCCAGACAGGGGGGATCGGTCACTGAAGCTTTCTTT. Translated, it gives CASSPRQGGSVTEAFF.